This T cell receptor beta chain derives from a study of cytomegalovirus exposure and HLA in healthy donors. Germline V gene sequence: CDR1 SGHAT, CDR2 FQNNGV. V was trimmed by 3 bases and J by 9 bases, leaving 20 bases between them. The CDR3 runs 15 residues. Profiling relied on immunoSEQ multiplex PCR, and the TCRdb table lists in-frame clones only, not all of them. Among about 240,000 clones listed, 87% were seen once. The origin of this receptor is a man aged 18-30 years in good health and CMV-seronegative. The source material was PBMCs. The chain couples TRBV11-2 to TRBJ1-1; D gene unclear. The CDR3: CASSFVRGPVHQAFF. The CDR3 DNA reads TGTGCCAGCAGCTTTGTCAGAGGGCCAGTTCATCAAGCTTTCTTT.